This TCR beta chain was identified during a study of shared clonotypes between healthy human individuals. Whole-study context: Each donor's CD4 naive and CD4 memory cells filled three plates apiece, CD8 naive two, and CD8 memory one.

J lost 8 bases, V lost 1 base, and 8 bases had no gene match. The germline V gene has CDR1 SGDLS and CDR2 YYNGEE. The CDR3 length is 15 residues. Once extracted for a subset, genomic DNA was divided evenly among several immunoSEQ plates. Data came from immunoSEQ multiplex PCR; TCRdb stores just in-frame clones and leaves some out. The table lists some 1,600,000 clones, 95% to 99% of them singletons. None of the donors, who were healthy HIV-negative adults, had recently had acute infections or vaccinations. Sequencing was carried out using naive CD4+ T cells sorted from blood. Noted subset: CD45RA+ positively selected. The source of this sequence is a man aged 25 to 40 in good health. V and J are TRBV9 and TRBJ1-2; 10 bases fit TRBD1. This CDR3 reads CASSVQGTGVNGYTF. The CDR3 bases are TGTGCCAGCAGCGTACAGGGGACAGGGGTAAACGGCTACACCTTC. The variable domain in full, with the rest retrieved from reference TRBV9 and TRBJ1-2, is DSGVTQTPKHLITATGQRVTLRCSPRSGDLSVYWYQQSLDQGLQFLIQYYNGEERAKGNILERFSAQQFPDLHSELNLSSLELGDSALYFCASSVQGTGVNGYTFGSGTRLTVV.